A single sample is the source of the 5 T cell receptor beta chains below, sequenced in a study of blood T cell repertoires in COVID-19 (dated by TCRdb to about 2020). Library preparation used the immunoSEQ multiplex PCR assay. In its TCRdb copy, this immuneACCESS table keeps in-frame sequences only and misses some clones. Where compared with another copy, unresolved V genes explain less than half of these, and the others have no known cause. This sample lists 100,000 or so clones; 84% were detected once. The ten largest account for about 10% of the sample. Material for sequencing was peripheral blood. Receptors were obtained from a man aged 40-49 years with active or convalescent COVID-19.

V and J are TRBV18 and TRBJ2-3; 13 bases agree with TRBD2. Germline V gene sequence: CDR1 KGHSH, CDR2 LQKENI. Losses at the gene ends were 6 bases for V and 4 bases for J; bases not matched to a gene: 7. The CDR3 sequence is 16 residues long. CDR3 sequence (DNA): TGTGCCAGCTCGGTGGGACTAGCGGGGTTCGCAGATACGCAGTATTTT. Amino acids: CASSVGLAGFADTQYF.

This chain links TRBV7-8 with TRBJ2-7; D perhaps matches TRBD2 (6 bases). There are 14 residues in the CDR3. CDR1 is SGHVS and CDR2 is FQNEAQ in the germline V gene. Trimming cost V 0 bases and J 3 bases, with 9 bases left between them. The DNA for the CDR3 is TGTGCCAGCAGCTTAGCTGGTAGCGGCTACGAGCAGTACTTC. Its translation: CASSLAGSGYEQYF.

The rearrangement links TRBV7-8 to TRBJ1-6, with D hard to call. From germline, CDR1 is SGHVS and CDR2 FQNEAQ. V was shortened by 5 bases and J by 6 bases, with 17 bases between the two germline ends. CDR3 length equals 16 residues. The CDR3 coding sequence is TGTGCCAGCAGCCAGCCCTGGGAGTCGATTAATTCACCCCTCCACTTT. Amino acids: CASSQPWESINSPLHF.

This chain joins TRBV6-5 and TRBJ1-2; 7 bases fit TRBD1. Germline-derived CDR1 and CDR2 are MNHEY and SVGAGI. The junction had 8 bases not matched to a gene; V was cut back by 6 bases and J by 4 bases. The length of the CDR3 is 14 residues. The CDR3 is CASRRTGLIYGYTF. As DNA, the CDR3 is TGTGCCAGCAGGCGGACAGGACTCATCTATGGCTACACCTTC.

The chain joins TRBV27 to TRBJ2-7; 12 bases are shared with TRBD2. The trim removed 3 bases at V and 0 bases at J, leaving 9 bases unmatched. Germline values: CDR1 MNHEY, CDR2 SMNVEV (reference sequence). The CDR3 extends over 18 amino acids. CDR3 sequence: CASSFRLPTSGGSYEQYF. CDR3 DNA sequence: TGTGCCAGCAGTTTTCGACTCCCGACTAGCGGGGGCTCCTACGAGCAGTACTTC.